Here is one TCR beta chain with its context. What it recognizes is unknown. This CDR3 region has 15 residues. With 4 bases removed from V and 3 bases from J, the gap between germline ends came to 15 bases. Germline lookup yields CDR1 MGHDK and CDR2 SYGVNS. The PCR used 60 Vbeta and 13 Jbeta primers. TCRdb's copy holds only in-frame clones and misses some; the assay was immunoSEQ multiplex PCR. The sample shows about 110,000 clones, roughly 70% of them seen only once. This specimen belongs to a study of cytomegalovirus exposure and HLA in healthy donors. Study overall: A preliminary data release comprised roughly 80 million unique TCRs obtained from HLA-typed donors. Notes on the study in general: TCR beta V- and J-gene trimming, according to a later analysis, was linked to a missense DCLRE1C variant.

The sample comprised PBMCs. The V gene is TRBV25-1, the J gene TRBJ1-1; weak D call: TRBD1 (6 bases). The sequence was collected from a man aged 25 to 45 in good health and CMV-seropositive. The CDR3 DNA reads TGTGCCAGCAGTGGGAACAGGGTATTGGACACTGAAGCTTTCTTT. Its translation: CASSGNRVLDTEAFF.